A single sample gave rise to the 5 T cell receptor beta chains below, sequenced in a study of CD8+CD57+ T cells in acquired aplastic anemia. TCR beta VDJ and CDR3 were profiled, and genomic DNA was the template. TCRdb independently ran MiXCR on the reads; one entry per CDR3 protein. Of around 190,000 distinct CDR3 sequences listed, 60% to 65% were seen once; the top ten hold roughly 29%. The material sequenced was sorted CD4+, CD8+, or CD8+CD57+ T cells (not recorded which) from PBMCs. Source of these receptors: a human donor in good health.

This chain links TRBV20-1 with TRBJ1-2; D is possibly TRBD1 (6 bases). V shed 6 bases and J shed 10 bases, with 18 bases lying between them. There are 12 residues in the CDR3. The germline CDR1 and CDR2 sequences are DFQATT and SNEGSKA (reference sequence). CDR3 DNA: TGCAGTGCCAGCAGATCAGGGGTCGACTACACCTTC. This translates into CSASRSGVDYTF.

This clonotype appeared many times. The J gene is TRBJ1-1, the V gene TRBV5-8, with D maybe TRBD1 (5 bases). V lost 4 bases and J 7 bases, leaving 11 bases between the germline ends. The CDR3 covers 12 residues. Per germline, CDR1 SGHTS and CDR2 YDEGEE. This chain's CDR3 is CASSHQGNEAFF. The CDR3 coding sequence is TGTGCCAGCAGCCACCAGGGAAATGAAGCTTTCTTT.

Concerning this clonotype itself: A much larger clone lies one base from this, so it may be a read error. J is TRBJ1-1 and V is TRBV5-6, with 9 positions matching TRBD1. The V gene end was trimmed by 4 bases and the J gene end by 3 bases; junction bases not matched to a gene: 7. Germline V gene sequence: CDR1 SGHDT, CDR2 YYEEEE. The CDR3 covers 15 residues. The CDR3 loop is CASSGGGQGDTEAFF. The CDR3 bases are TGTGCCAGCAGCGGTGGGGGACAGGGAGACACTGAAGCTTTCTTT.

The chain is built from TRBV7-9 and TRBJ1-2, with 9 bases that match TRBD1. Losses at the gene ends were 5 bases for V and 2 bases for J; bases not matched to a gene: 9. Germline CDR1 SEHNR, CDR2 FQNEAQ (reference sequence). This CDR3 comprises 16 residues. In nucleotides, the CDR3 is TGTGCCAGCAGCCCTACGCGAACAGGGGGCAACTATGGCTACACCTTC. This codes for CASSPTRTGGNYGYTF.

This clonotype has a single count. This chain links TRBV2 with TRBJ1-5, with 7 bases that match TRBD1. CDR3 length equals 14 residues. CDR1 SNHLY and CDR2 FYNNEI come from the germline V gene. V lost 7 bases and J lost 4; bases outside the gene matches: 7. Here the CDR3 DNA reads TGTGCCAGCATGGACAGGTGGACTAATCAGCCCCAGCATTTT. As protein: CASMDRWTNQPQHF.